One TCR beta chain is described in this entry. This clonotype was picked up a small number of times. Its cognate antigen has yet to be identified. Within one base of it there is no much larger clone, and no base qualities were kept. The data originate from a study of T cell repertoires in cytomegalovirus infection (dated by TCRdb to between 2019 and 2020). Concerning the study at large: Donor HLA type was relevant to the analysis, as public TCR beta signatures indicated carriage of CMV infection together with the matching HLA type. The paper's findings and limits, for the study overall: In the ex vivo response, HLA-C-restricted CMV-specific TCR beta clonotypes were dominant, and in two of eight donors the single most frequent clonotype came from this HLA-C-restricted group. In both this cohort and an independent cohort of more than 350 donors, the cumulative frequency of public TCR beta family members distinguished carriers of CMV infection plus the relevant HLA type.

The CDR3 covers 15 residues, taking in both the cysteine and the phenylalanine. The only DNA kept is the CDR3, 45 bases in frame from the first base. After removal of 4 bases from V and 3 bases from J, the junction retains 7 bases not matched to a gene. The germline V gene gives CDR1 as MNHEY and CDR2 as SVGAGI. The sequencing machine was an Illumina HiSeq 1500. TCRdb reran the public reads through fastp at Q25 and MiXCR, keeping productive beta chains. Records with the same CDR3 protein are collapsed into one entry carrying the most frequent genes and DNA. This sample has around 740,000 distinct CDR3 sequences in its table, and 35% of those were observed once. The ten largest clonotypes hold 2.8% of the sample.

The receptor was derived from a human donor in good health (CMV status not recorded). Some clones in this sample may be carry-over from other donors' samples. The specimen was PBMCs. This receptor chain uses TRBV6-5 and TRBJ2-5; a stretch of 8 junction bases matches TRBD1. The DNA reads as follows: TGTGCCAGCAGTTGGGGGTCGACAGGGGAAGAGACCCAGTACTTC. The encoded protein is CASSWGSTGEETQYF.